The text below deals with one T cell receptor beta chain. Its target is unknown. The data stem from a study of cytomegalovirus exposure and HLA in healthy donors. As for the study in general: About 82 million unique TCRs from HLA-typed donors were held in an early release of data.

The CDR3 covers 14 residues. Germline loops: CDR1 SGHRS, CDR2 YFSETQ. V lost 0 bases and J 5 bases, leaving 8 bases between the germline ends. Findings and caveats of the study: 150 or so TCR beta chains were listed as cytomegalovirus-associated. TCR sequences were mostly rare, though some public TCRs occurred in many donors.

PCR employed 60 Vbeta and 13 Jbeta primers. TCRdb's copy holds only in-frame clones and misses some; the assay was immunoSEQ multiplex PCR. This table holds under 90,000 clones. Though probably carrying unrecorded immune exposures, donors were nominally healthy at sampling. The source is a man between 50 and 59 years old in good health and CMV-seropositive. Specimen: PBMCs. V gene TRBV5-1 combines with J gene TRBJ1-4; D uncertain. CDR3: CASSLGELNEKLFF. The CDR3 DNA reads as TGCGCCAGCAGCTTGGGGGAGTTGAATGAAAAACTGTTTTTT.